This is a list of T cell receptor beta chains from one sample in a study of blood T cell repertoires in COVID-19. TCRdb's table, derived via immunoSEQ multiplex PCR, lists solely in-frame clones and lacks some. The repertoire includes around 100,000 clones, approximately 90% of them detected once, and approximately 3.1% sits in the top ten. Sequences were obtained from peripheral blood. The source is a man aged 45-65 years in a cohort sampled during active COVID-19. Each CDR3 is given with its conserved first and last residue. D genes are given only for firm matches. Expanded clones get a size class; other rows say once, few or many, or leave the size out.

j_call d_call v_call clone_size cdr3_aa cdr3_nt
TRBJ1-1 - TRBV7-9 - CASSLFTGQNTEAFF TGTGCCAGCAGCTTATTTACGGGACAGAACACTGAAGCTTTCTTT
TRBJ2-7 - TRBV11-2 - CASSQPGQGRTYEQYF TGTGCCAGCAGCCAACCAGGGCAGGGCAGGACCTACGAGCAGTACTTC
TRBJ2-7 - TRBV3-1/TRBV3-2 - CASSRDDRRQYF TGTGCCAGCAGCCGAGACGATAGGAGGCAGTACTTC
TRBJ1-6 - TRBV11-2 - CASSLDYRGRVNSPLHF TGTGCCAGCAGCTTAGATTACCGTGGCAGGGTGAATTCACCCCTCCACTTT
TRBJ2-2 - TRBV11-3 - CASSSDPRDTGELFF TGTGCCAGCAGCTCCGACCCGCGGGACACCGGGGAGCTGTTTTTT
TRBJ2-2 TRBD2 TRBV7-2 - CASTWSGGATGELFF TGTGCCAGCACCTGGAGCGGGGGGGCAACCGGGGAGCTGTTTTTT
TRBJ1-1 TRBD1 TRBV27 once CASRLGQGHTEAFF TGTGCCAGCAGACTTGGACAGGGGCACACTGAAGCTTTCTTT
TRBJ1-1 TRBD1 TRBV12-3/TRBV12-4 - CASSSDRSAEAFF TGTGCCAGCAGTTCGGACAGGAGTGCTGAAGCTTTCTTT
TRBJ2-3 TRBD2 TRBV5-1 - CASSFGLAGTDTQYF TGCGCCAGCAGCTTCGGACTAGCGGGCACAGATACGCAGTATTTT
TRBJ1-6 TRBD1 TRBV6-5 - CASMARGQSPLHF TGTGCCAGCATGGCCAGGGGACAGTCACCCCTCCACTTT
TRBJ2-3 TRBD1 TRBV6-2/TRBV6-3 - CASSSDRGTDTQYF TGTGCCAGCAGTTCTGACAGGGGCACAGATACGCAGTATTTT